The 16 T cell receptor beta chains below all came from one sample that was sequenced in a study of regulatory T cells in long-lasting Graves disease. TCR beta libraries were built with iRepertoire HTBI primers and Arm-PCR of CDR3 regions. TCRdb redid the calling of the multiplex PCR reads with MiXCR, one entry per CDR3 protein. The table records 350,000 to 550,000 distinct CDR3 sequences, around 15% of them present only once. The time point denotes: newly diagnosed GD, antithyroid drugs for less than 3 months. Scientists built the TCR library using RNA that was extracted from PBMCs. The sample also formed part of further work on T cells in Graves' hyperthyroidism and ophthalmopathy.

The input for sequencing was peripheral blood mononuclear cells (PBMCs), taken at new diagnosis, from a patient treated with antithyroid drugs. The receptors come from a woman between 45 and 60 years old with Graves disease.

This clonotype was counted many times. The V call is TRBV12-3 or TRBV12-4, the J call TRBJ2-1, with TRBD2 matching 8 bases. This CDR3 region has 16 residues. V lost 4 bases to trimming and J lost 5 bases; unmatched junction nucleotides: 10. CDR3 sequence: CASSWISGMVNNEQFF. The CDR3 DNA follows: TGTGCCAGCAGTTGGATTAGCGGGATGGTTAACAATGAGCAGTTCTTC.

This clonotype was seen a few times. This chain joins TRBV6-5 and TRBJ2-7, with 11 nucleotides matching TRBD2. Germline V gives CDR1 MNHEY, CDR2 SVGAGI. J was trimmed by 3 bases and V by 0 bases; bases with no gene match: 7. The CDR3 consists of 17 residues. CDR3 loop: CASSYSIVGLAVYEQYF. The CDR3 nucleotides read TGTGCCAGCAGTTACTCGATCGTGGGACTAGCGGTCTACGAGCAGTACTTC.

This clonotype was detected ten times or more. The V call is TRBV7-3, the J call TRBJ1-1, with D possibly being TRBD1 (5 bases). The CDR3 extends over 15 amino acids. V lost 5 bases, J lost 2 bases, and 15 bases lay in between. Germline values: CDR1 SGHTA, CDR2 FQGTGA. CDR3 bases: TGTGCCAGCAGCGCCCCGACAGACCTTAACACTGAAGCTTTCTTT. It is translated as CASSAPTDLNTEAFF.

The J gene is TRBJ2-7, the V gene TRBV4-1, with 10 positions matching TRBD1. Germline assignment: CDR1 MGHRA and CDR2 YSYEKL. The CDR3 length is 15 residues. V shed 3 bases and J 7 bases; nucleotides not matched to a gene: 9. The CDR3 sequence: CASSQARDRGYEQYF. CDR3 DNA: TGCGCCAGCAGCCAGGCCCGGGACAGGGGTTATGAGCAGTACTTC.

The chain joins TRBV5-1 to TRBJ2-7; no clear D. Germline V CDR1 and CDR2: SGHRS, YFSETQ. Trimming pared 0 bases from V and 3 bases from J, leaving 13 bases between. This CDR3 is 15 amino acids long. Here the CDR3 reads CASSLDWGILYEQYF. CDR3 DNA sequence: TGCGCCAGCAGCTTGGATTGGGGTATTCTCTACGAGCAGTACTTC. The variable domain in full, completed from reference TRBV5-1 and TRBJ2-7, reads KAGVTQTPRYLIKTRGQQVTLSCSPISGHRSVSWYQQTPGQGLQFLFEYFSETQRNKGNFPGRFSGRQFSNSRSEMNVSTLELGDSALYLCASSLDWGILYEQYFGPGTRLTVT.

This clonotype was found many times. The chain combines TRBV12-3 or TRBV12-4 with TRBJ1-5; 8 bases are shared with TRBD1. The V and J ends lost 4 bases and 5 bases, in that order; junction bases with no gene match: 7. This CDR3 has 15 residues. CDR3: CASSSGTGGHQPQHF. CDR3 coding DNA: TGTGCCAGCAGTTCCGGGACAGGAGGGCATCAGCCCCAGCATTTT.

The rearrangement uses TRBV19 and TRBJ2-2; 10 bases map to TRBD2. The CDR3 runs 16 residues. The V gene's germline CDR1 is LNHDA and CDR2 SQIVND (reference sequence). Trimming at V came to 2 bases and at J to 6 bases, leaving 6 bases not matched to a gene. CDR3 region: CASSILAGAWPGELFF. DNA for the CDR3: TGTGCCAGTAGTATACTAGCGGGAGCCTGGCCCGGGGAGCTGTTTTTT.

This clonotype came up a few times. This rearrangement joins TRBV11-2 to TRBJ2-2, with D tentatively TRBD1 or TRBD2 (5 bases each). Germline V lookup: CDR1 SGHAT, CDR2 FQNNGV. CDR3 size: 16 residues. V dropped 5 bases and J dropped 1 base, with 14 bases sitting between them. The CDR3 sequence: CASSLQGPWNTGELFF. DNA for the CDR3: TGTGCCAGCAGCCTCCAGGGACCTTGGAACACCGGGGAGCTGTTTTTT.

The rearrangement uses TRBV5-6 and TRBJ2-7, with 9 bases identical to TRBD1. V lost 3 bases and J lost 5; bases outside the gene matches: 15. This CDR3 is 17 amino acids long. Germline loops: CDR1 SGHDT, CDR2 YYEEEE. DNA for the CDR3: TGTGCCAGCAGCTCAATAAAGGCCGGGACAGGGTCCCACGAGCAGTACTTC. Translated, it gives CASSSIKAGTGSHEQYF.

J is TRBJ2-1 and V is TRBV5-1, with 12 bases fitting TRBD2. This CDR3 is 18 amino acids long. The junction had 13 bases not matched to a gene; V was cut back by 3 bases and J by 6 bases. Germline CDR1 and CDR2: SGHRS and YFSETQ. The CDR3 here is CASSSLGLAGKFSNEQFF. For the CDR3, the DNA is TGCGCCAGCAGCTCCCTAGGACTAGCGGGAAAGTTTTCCAATGAGCAGTTCTTC. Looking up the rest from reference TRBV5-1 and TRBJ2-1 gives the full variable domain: KAGVTQTPRYLIKTRGQQVTLSCSPISGHRSVSWYQQTPGQGLQFLFEYFSETQRNKGNFPGRFSGRQFSNSRSEMNVSTLELGDSALYLCASSSLGLAGKFSNEQFFGPGTRLTVL.

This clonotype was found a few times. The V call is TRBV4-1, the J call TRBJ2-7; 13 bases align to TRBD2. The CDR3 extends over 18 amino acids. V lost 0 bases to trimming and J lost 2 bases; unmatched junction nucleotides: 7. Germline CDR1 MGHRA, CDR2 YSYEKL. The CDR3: CASSQDILAGGSTYEQYF. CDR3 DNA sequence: TGCGCCAGCAGCCAAGATATACTAGCGGGAGGGTCCACCTACGAGCAGTACTTC.

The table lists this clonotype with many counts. The CDR3 bases are TGTGCCAGCAGTTTACCCACTCCAGGGGGCAATGGCTACACCTTC. Its translation is CASSLPTPGGNGYTF. The chain recombines TRBV28 with TRBJ1-2; 8 nucleotides agree with TRBD1. Germline CDR1 and CDR2: MDHEN and SYDVKM. This CDR3 is built from 15 residues. Germline trimming cut 2 bases from V and 6 bases from J; bases unmatched to any gene: 8.

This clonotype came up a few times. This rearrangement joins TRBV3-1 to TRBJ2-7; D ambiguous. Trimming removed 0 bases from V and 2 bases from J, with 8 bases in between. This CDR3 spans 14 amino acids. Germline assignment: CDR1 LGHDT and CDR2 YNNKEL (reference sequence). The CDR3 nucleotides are TGTGCCAGCAGCCAAGATGCGGTTCCCTACGAGCAGTACTTC. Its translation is CASSQDAVPYEQYF.

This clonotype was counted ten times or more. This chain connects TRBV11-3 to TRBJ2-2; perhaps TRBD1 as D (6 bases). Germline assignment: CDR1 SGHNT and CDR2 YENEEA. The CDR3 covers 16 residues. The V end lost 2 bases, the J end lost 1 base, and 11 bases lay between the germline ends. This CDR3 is CASSLSFRGNTGELFF. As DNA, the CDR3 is TGTGCCAGCAGCTTATCCTTCAGGGGGAACACCGGGGAGCTGTTTTTT.

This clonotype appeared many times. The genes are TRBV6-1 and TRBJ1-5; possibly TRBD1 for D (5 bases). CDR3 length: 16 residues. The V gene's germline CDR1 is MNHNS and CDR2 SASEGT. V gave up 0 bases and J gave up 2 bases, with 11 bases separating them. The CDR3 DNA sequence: TGTGCCAGCAGTGAAGCTATGGGGGTCCGCAATCAGCCCCAGCATTTT. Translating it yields CASSEAMGVRNQPQHF.

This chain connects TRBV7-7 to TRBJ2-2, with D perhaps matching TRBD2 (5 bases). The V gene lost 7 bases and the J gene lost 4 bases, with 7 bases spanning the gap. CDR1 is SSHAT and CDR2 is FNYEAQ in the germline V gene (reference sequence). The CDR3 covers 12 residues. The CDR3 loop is CASTAGTGELFF. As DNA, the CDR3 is TGTGCCAGCACCGCGGGCACCGGGGAGCTGTTTTTT.